This record concerns one TCR beta chain sequence. This sample is drawn from a study of regulatory T cells in long-lasting Graves disease. Noted time point: newly diagnosed GD, antithyroid drugs for less than 3 months. The TCR library used RNA extracted from PBMCs. HTBI primers from iRepertoire and Arm-PCR of CDR3 regions yielded the TCR beta libraries. TCRdb reanalysed the multiplex PCR reads using MiXCR and keeps one entry per CDR3 protein. This table has a few hundred thousand distinct CDR3 sequences, around 11% appearing once. This CDR3 spans 16 amino acids. Germline V gives CDR1 MNHNS, CDR2 SASEGT. Trimming removed 6 bases from V and 4 bases from J, with 18 bases in between. These same records also appear under a second study, on T cells in Graves' hyperthyroidism and ophthalmopathy.

The clonotype originates from a woman aged 18-30 years with Graves disease. V and J are TRBV6-1 and TRBJ2-2; D possibly corresponds to TRBD2 (7 bases). The specimen comprised peripheral blood mononuclear cells (PBMCs), sampled at new diagnosis, from a patient treated with antithyroid drugs. The CDR3 coding sequence is TGTGCCAGCAGCTGGGTGGGGGGGCTGCCCACCGGGGAGCTGTTTTTT. Its translation is CASSWVGGLPTGELFF.